Included here is one T cell receptor (beta chain) sequence, with context. Produced via immunoSEQ multiplex PCR; TCRdb's table is partial and in-frame only. The profile shows approximately 74,000 clones, over 80% of them singletons. The junction had 4 bases not matched to a gene; V was cut back by 1 base and J by 4 bases. The CDR3 runs 14 residues. Germline V lookup: CDR1 SGHRS, CDR2 YFSETQ. The data stem from a study of OX40 agonist ivuxolimab in advanced cancers. This receptor was identified in an adult with an advanced solid tumor such as melanoma, head and neck, liver or kidney cancer. The V call is TRBV5-1, the J call TRBJ1-2, with 7 bases matching TRBD1. The sample here was CD4+ or CD8+ T cells sorted from blood, taken in a trial of the OX40 agonist ivuxolimab. The CDR3 reads CASSLPGQAYGYTF. The CDR3 DNA is TGCGCCAGCAGCTTGCCCGGACAGGCCTATGGCTACACCTTC.